The 12 T cell receptor beta chains presented below share a single source sample, sequenced in a study of blood T cell repertoires in COVID-19. The data were produced by immunoSEQ multiplex PCR, yet TCRdb's version contains in-frame clones alone and is incomplete. The sample shows under 250,000 clones, approximately 85% of them seen only once. What was sequenced was peripheral blood. All receptors derive from a woman aged 70-85 years with COVID-19, enrolled during active disease.

CDR3 nucleotides: TGTGCCAGCAGCGGTAACAGGGGGACGGGAAACACCATATATTTT. This translates into CASSGNRGTGNTIYF. The chain has TRBV7-2 and TRBJ1-3; 8 bases line up with TRBD1. The CDR3 loop spans 15 amino acids. The trim removed 5 bases at V and 4 bases at J, leaving 7 bases unmatched. In germline, CDR1 is SGHTA, CDR2 FQGNSA.

The chain uses TRBV4-1 and TRBJ2-3; 8 positions match TRBD2. The ends lost 4 bases at V and 1 base at J; junction bases unmatched: 7. In germline, CDR1 is MGHRA, CDR2 YSYEKL. The CDR3 is made up of 16 amino acids. The CDR3 DNA reads as TGCGCCAGCAGCCCCTGGGTTAGCGGGGGCACAGATACGCAGTATTTT. Its translation is CASSPWVSGGTDTQYF.

The chain links TRBV6-5 to TRBJ1-1, with D maybe TRBD1 (5 bases). The CDR3 runs 15 residues. In germline, CDR1 is MNHEY, CDR2 SVGAGI. V lost 0 bases, J lost 5 bases, and 13 bases lay in between. Here the CDR3 reads CASSYSEGYKTEAFF. In nucleotides, the CDR3 is TGTGCCAGCAGTTACTCGGAGGGGTATAAAACTGAAGCTTTCTTT.

The V call is TRBV7-2, the J call TRBJ1-5, with 10 bases fitting TRBD1. V lost 7 bases and J lost 7; bases outside the gene matches: 13. The CDR3 consists of 16 residues. From germline, CDR1 is SGHTA and CDR2 FQGNSA. CDR3 in amino acids: CASTLAGQGIGQPQHF. CDR3 DNA sequence: TGTGCCAGCACCCTAGCGGGACAGGGGATAGGCCAGCCCCAGCATTTT. Full variable domain (rest looked up from reference TRBV7-2 and TRBJ1-5): GAGVSQSPSNKVTEKGKDVELRCDPISGHTALYWYRQSLGQGLEFLIYFQGNSAPDKSGLPSDRFSAERTGGSVSTLTIQRTQQEDSAVYLCASTLAGQGIGQPQHFGDGTRLSIL.

Here the CDR3 reads CASSLMGAVETQYF. The CDR3 DNA sequence: TGCGCCAGCAGCTTGATGGGGGCCGTGGAGACCCAGTACTTC. V gene TRBV5-1 combines with J gene TRBJ2-5; D might be TRBD1 (6 bases). This CDR3 contains 14 residues. Looked up from germline, CDR1 is SGHRS and CDR2 is YFSETQ. Trimming removed 1 base from V and 5 bases from J, with 12 bases in between.

This chain links TRBV2 with TRBJ1-1; no firm D call. Between the trimmed V and J ends, which lost 8 bases and 1 base, there was a span of 14 bases. The CDR3 loop spans 14 amino acids. Germline V gene sequence: CDR1 SNHLY, CDR2 FYNNEI. Written as DNA, the CDR3 is TGTGCCAGCCAACAGCGGGGTAGGAACACTGAAGCTTTCTTT. Translating gives CASQQRGRNTEAFF.

The chain has TRBV6-2 or TRBV6-3 and TRBJ1-2; TRBD1 aligns across 8 bases. The CDR3 runs 12 residues. V shed 6 bases, J shed 6 bases, and the junction held 3 bases outside the gene matches. Germline CDR1 is MNHEY and CDR2 is SVGEGT. The CDR3 here is CASSWTGNGYTF. CDR3 nucleotides: TGTGCCAGCAGCTGGACAGGGAATGGCTACACCTTC.

The chain is built from TRBV6-5 and TRBJ1-2; 8 bases are shared with TRBD1. Germline assignment: CDR1 MNHEY and CDR2 SVGAGI. Trimming cost V 0 bases and J 0 bases; bases outside gene matches: 3. This CDR3 contains 16 residues. The CDR3 spells CASSYSGTGPNYGYTF. As DNA, the CDR3 is TGTGCCAGCAGTTACTCGGGGACAGGTCCTAACTATGGCTACACCTTC.

This clone was recorded many times. The gene calls are TRBV18 and TRBJ1-2; weak D call: TRBD1 (5 bases). This CDR3 contains 14 residues. The V and J ends lost 2 bases and 2 bases respectively, with 9 bases between them. Germline V gives CDR1 KGHSH, CDR2 LQKENI. CDR3: CASSPDSRNYGYTF. In DNA, the CDR3 is TGTGCCAGCTCACCAGACAGTCGAAACTATGGCTACACCTTC.

The chain employs TRBV20-1 and TRBJ2-1, with D unclear. There are 13 residues in the CDR3. The ends were cut back, 3 bases at V and 9 bases at J, with 15 bases in the middle. The germline gives CDR1 DFQATT, CDR2 SNEGSKA (reference sequence). CDR3 in amino acids: CSASGPDFREQFF. The CDR3 region has the DNA TGCAGTGCTAGTGGGCCCGATTTTCGTGAGCAGTTCTTC.

This clone was counted between two and nine times. The chain uses TRBV5-8 and TRBJ1-5, with D tentatively TRBD1 (6 bases). V lost 4 bases, J lost 4 bases, and 18 bases lay in between. Germline V gene data show CDR1 as SGHTS and CDR2 as YDEGEE. CDR3 size: 16 residues. This chain's CDR3 is CASSPGGGGRNQPQHF. In DNA form, the CDR3 reads TGTGCCAGCAGCCCCGGGGGAGGGGGAAGGAATCAGCCCCAGCATTTT.

This clone was seen a single time. V usage is TRBV7-9 and J usage is TRBJ1-1; TRBD1 aligns across 8 bases. Germline V CDR1 and CDR2: SEHNR, FQNEAQ (reference sequence). The V and J ends lost 5 bases and 11 bases, in that order; junction bases with no gene match: 7. The CDR3 runs 12 residues. The CDR3 coding sequence is TGTGCCAGCAGCCGCACTGACAGGGGCGCTTTCTTT. Amino acid sequence: CASSRTDRGAFF.